This T cell receptor (beta chain) was retrieved from a study of T-cell memory formation after mild COVID-19. Study-level background: TCR clusters were largely donor specific. Findings of the study overall: CD4/CD8 balance characterized clones contracting day 15 to 85, and CD4+ skew characterized later expanders.

TCRdb ran MiXCR on the 5' RACE reads and lists one entry per CDR3 protein. The data contain more than 100,000 distinct CDR3 sequences, 15% to 20% of them singletons. Concerning this clonotype: Its matching antigen is unknown. This may stem from a read error, because a much larger clone lies one nucleotide away. The missing conserved phenylalanine or tryptophan at the end of this CDR3 makes a read error likely.

V gave up 0 bases and J gave up 1 base, with 10 bases separating them. This CDR3 has 15 residues. The germline CDR1 and CDR2 sequences are DFQATT and SNEGSKA (reference sequence). This chain uses TRBV20-1 with TRBJ2-1; possible D gene TRBD2, 5 bases. The clonotype was recovered from a man aged 18 to 30 who had mild COVID-19 (a few samples of this study predate the infection). Cell type and time point are not known. Sequences were obtained from PBMCs or a T cell subset sorted from them (not recorded which). CDR3 DNA sequence: TGCAGTGCTAGAGACGGGAAGTTGTCCTACAATGAGCAGTTCTTA. It specifies CSARDGKLSYNEQFL.